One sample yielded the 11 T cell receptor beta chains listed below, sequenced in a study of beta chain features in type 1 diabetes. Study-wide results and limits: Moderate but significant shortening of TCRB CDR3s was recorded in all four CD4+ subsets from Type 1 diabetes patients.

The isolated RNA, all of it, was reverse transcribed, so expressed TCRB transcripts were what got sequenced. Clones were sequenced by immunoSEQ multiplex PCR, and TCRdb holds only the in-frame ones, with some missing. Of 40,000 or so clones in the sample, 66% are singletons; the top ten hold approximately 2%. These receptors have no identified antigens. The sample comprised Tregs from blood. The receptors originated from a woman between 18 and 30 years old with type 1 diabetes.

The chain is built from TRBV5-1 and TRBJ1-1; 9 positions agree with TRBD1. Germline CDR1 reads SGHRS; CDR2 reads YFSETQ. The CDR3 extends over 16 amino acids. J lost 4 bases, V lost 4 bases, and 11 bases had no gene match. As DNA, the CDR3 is TGCGCCAGCAGCCCTCGGGACAGGGAAATGAGCACTGAAGCTTTCTTT. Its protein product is CASSPRDREMSTEAFF.

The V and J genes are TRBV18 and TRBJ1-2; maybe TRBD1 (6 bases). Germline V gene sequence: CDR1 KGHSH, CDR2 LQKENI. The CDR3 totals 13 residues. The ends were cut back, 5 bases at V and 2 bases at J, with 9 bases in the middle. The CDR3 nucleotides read TGTGCCAGCTCAATCGACAGGAACTATGGCTACACCTTC. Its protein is CASSIDRNYGYTF.

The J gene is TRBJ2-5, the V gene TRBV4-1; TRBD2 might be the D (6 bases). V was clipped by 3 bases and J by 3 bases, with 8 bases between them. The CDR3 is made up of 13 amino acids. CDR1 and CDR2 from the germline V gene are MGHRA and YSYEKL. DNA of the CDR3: TGCGCCAGCAGCCAGGGACTCAAAGAGACCCAGTACTTC. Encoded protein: CASSQGLKETQYF.

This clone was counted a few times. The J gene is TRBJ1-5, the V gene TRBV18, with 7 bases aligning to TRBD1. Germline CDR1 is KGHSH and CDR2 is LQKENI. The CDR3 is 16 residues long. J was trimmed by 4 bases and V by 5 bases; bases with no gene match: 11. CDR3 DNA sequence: TGTGCCAGCTCAATCGGACAGGTTGGGGAAAATCAGCCCCAGCATTTT. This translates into CASSIGQVGENQPQHF. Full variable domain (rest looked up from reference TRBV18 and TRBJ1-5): NAGVMQNPRHLVRRRGQEARLRCSPMKGHSHVYWYRQLPEEGLKFMVYLQKENIIDESGMPKERFSAEFPKEGPSILRIQQVVRGDSAAYFCASSIGQVGENQPQHFGDGTRLSIL.

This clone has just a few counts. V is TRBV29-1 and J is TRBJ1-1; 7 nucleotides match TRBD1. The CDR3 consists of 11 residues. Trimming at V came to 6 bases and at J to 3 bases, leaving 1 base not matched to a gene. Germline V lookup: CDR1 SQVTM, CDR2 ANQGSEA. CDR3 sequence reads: CSVGGHTEAFF. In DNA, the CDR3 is TGCAGCGTAGGGGGCCACACTGAAGCTTTCTTT.

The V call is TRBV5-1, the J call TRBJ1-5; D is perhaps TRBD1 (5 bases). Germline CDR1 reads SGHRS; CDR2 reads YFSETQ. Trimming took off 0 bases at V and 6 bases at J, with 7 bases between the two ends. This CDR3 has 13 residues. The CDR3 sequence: CASSLGQGQPQHF. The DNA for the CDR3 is TGCGCCAGCAGCTTGGGGCAGGGTCAGCCCCAGCATTTT.

CDR3: CASSLVPSTNEKLFF. CDR3 DNA: TGCGCCAGCAGCTTGGTCCCCTCAACTAATGAAAAACTGTTTTTT. The gene calls are TRBV5-1 and TRBJ1-4; D not resolved. Germline V gives CDR1 SGHRS, CDR2 YFSETQ. The CDR3 loop spans 15 amino acids. V lost 0 bases and J lost 0, with 6 bases in between.

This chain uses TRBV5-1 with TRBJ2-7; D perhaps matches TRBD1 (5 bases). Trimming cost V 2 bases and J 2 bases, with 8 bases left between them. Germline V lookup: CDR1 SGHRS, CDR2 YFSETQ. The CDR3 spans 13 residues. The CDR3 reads CASSFQDTYEQYF. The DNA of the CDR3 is TGCGCCAGCAGCTTTCAGGACACCTACGAGCAGTACTTC.

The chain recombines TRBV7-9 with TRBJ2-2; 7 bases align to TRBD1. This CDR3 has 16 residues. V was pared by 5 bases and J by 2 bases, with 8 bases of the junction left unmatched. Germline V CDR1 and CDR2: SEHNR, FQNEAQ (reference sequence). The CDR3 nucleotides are TGTGCCAGCAGCCTATCAGGGACAGCTAACACCGGGGAGCTGTTTTTT. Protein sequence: CASSLSGTANTGELFF.

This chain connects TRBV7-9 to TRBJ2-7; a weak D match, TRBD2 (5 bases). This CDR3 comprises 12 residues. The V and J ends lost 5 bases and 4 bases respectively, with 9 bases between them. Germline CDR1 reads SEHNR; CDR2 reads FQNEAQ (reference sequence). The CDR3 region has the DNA TGTGCCAGCAGCCCCTCGGGATACGAGCAGTACTTC. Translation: CASSPSGYEQYF.

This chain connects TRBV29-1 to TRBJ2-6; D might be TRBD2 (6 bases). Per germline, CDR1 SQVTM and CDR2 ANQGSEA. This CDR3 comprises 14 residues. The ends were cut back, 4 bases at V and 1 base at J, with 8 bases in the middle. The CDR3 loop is CSVVGGSGANVLTF. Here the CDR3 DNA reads TGCAGCGTTGTGGGGGGATCTGGGGCCAACGTCCTGACTTTC.